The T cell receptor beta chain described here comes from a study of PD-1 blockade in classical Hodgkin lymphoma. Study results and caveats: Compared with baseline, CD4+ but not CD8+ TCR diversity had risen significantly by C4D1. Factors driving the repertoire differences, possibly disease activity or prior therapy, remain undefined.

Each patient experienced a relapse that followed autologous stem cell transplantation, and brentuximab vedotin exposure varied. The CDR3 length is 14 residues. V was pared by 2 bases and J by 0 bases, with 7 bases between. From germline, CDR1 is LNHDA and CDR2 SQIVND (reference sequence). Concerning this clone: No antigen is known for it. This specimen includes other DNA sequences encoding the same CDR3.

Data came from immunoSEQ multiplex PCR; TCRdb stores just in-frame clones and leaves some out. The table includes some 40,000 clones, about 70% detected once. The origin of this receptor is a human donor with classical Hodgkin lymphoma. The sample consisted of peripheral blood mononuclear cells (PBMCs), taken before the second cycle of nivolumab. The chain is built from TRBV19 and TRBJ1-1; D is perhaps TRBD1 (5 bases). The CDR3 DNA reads TGTGCCAGTAGTATAACGGGGGTGAACACTGAAGCTTTCTTT. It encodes CASSITGVNTEAFF. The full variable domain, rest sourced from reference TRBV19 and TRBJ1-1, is DGGITQSPKYLFRKEGQNVTLSCEQNLNHDAMYWYRQDPGQGLRLIYYSQIVNDFQKGDIAEGYSVSREKKESFPLTVTSAQKNPTAFYLCASSITGVNTEAFFGQGTRLTVV.